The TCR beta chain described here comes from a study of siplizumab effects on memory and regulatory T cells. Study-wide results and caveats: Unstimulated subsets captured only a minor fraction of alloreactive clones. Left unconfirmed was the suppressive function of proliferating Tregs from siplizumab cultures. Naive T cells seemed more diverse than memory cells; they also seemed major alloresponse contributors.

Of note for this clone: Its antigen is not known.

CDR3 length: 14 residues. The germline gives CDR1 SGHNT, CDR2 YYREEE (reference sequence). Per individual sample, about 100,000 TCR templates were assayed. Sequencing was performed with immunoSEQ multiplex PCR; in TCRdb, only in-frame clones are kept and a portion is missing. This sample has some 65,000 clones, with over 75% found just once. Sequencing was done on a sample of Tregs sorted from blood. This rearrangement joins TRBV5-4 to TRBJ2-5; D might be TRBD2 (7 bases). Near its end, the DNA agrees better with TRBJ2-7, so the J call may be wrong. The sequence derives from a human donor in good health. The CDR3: CASRGGPREYEQYF. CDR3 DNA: TGTGCCAGCAGGGGGGGGCCTAGAGAATACGAGCAGTACTTC.